These T cell receptor beta chains were read from a single sample in a study of cytomegalovirus exposure and HLA in healthy donors. Data came from immunoSEQ multiplex PCR; TCRdb stores just in-frame clones and leaves some out. The sample holds some 160,000 clones; 82% are singletons and the top ten take about 3.4%. Sample: PBMCs. The receptors come from a male donor in good health and CMV-seronegative. The CDR3 runs from the conserved cysteine through the conserved F or W.

j_gene | v_gene | CDR3aa
TRBJ2-1 | TRBV6-4 | CASSPTSGSYNEQFF
TRBJ2-7 | TRBV7-9 | CASSQEQAGSYEQYF
TRBJ1-3 | TRBV30 | CAWSSNGQFSGNTIYF
TRBJ2-5 | TRBV19 | CASRGTSWGQETQYF
TRBJ1-2 | TRBV28 | CASSEQGGYGYTF
TRBJ2-3 | TRBV6-6 | CASSPLRGPSTDTQYF
TRBJ2-2 | TRBV5-1 | CASSSGRPNTGELFF
TRBJ2-5 | TRBV19 | CASNSAGETQYF
TRBJ1-1 | TRBV28 | CASSLSGIYWAFF
TRBJ2-1 | TRBV2 | CASRGEGGPYNEQFF
TRBJ1-2 | TRBV27 | CASSSGQGASLNYGYTF
TRBJ2-5 | TRBV6-4 | CASSWAGIRDQETQYF
TRBJ2-5 | TRBV14 | CASSQAEDSVPNQETQYF
TRBJ2-3 | TRBV5-4 | CASSTTGVTTDTQYF
TRBJ2-7 | TRBV5-1 | CASSLTGEPYEQYF
TRBJ1-2 | TRBV7-9 | CASSPQGDRRGYTF
TRBJ2-2 | TRBV7-8 | CASSPTGLATRRNTGELFF
TRBJ2-7 | TRBV30 | CAWSQSYEQYF
TRBJ2-7 | TRBV7-2 | CASSLDWGRPDEQYF
TRBJ1-2 | TRBV11-2 | CASSLDRDRKGLDGYTF
TRBJ2-2 | TRBV7-9 | CASSTTGVPNTGELFF
TRBJ2-1 | TRBV9 | CASSPRGADYNEQFF
TRBJ2-2 | TRBV29-1 | CSVGQKMNTGELFF
TRBJ2-2 | TRBV18 | CASSPPNGGLNTGELFF
TRBJ2-5 | TRBV9 | CASSGGTSGEPETQYF
TRBJ2-5 | TRBV6-5 | CASREWRTQETQYF
TRBJ1-2 | TRBV19 | CASSFDREYYGYTF
TRBJ2-5 | TRBV5-6 | CASSLEGVASQETQYF
TRBJ2-1 | TRBV2 | CASTLADHYNEQFF
TRBJ2-1 | TRBV7-3 | CASSLKPSGSFVEQFF
TRBJ1-3 | TRBV6-1 | CASRPGTSGNTIYF
TRBJ2-7 | TRBV6-6 | CASSYLDGTYEQYF
TRBJ2-7 | TRBV7-2 | CASSSPGRGEQYF
TRBJ2-1 | TRBV5-4 | CASSFAGTSGVNEQFF
TRBJ2-1 | TRBV4-3 | CASSQDDWLAGNNEQFF
TRBJ1-2 | TRBV7-2 | CASSFPIAQRGRAVYF
TRBJ2-4 | TRBV14 | CASSQGRLAGANIQYF